This TCR beta chain was captured in a study of blood T cell repertoires in COVID-19. Across the study: Sites across the United States, Italy and Spain contributed samples from acute and convalescent COVID-19. PBMCs, B-cell-depleted T cells, or T cells provided the cDNA or gDNA that made up the material.

Methods used by the authors: Nucleated cell counts were estimated from reference gene primer amplification. Method: immunoSEQ multiplex PCR; TCRdb's copy keeps in-frame clones and lacks some. Clone size and the V and J calls come from that table; the DNA yielded D and trimming. Of about 170,000 clones listed, roughly 80% are singletons. The V end was cut by 5 bases, the J end by 8 bases, with 9 bases between. CDR3 length: 11 residues. CDR1 and CDR2 from the germline V gene are MNHEY and SVGAGI. Seattle's cohort entered during active infection and was followed longitudinally. V is TRBV6-5 and J is TRBJ1-2; no clear D gene. This TCR was sampled from an elderly woman with COVID-19, enrolled during active disease. Sequencing used peripheral blood. The CDR3 sequence: CASSTGKGYTF. The CDR3 region has the DNA TGTGCCAGCAGTACGGGGAAGGGCTACACCTTC.